One and the same sample provided the 14 T cell receptor beta chains below, sequenced in a study of T cell repertoires in ileal Crohn's disease. Profiled with immunoSEQ multiplex PCR; TCRdb holds only in-frame clones, not every one. The sample data list some 70 clones. Time point meaning: neoterminal ileum biopsy at postoperative endoscopy, about 6 months after surgery. The sequenced material came from ileal tissue. These receptors were collected from an adult with Crohn's disease.

This clone was counted a few times. The chain is built from TRBV5-1 and TRBJ2-7, with TRBD2 matching 8 bases. Germline loops: CDR1 SGHRS, CDR2 YFSETQ. This CDR3 spans 16 amino acids. V shed 4 bases and J 5 bases; nucleotides not matched to a gene: 14. CDR3 coding DNA: TGCGCCAGCAGCAGCCGGTCCGGGGGGGTGCCCCACGAGCAGTACTTC. Translation gives CASSSRSGGVPHEQYF.

This sequence joins TRBV21-1 and TRBJ2-1; the table calls TRBD2, which could not be checked here. TRBV21-1 is flagged as a pseudogene. CDR3 length: 18 residues. The CDR3 here is CASSKGKTSRYSYNEQFF. CDR3 in DNA: TGTGCCAGCAGCAAAGGGAAAACTAGCAGATACTCCTACAATGAGCAGTTCTTC.

V usage is TRBV7-9 and J usage is TRBJ1-2, with D possibly being TRBD1 (5 bases). This CDR3 contains 13 residues. The V gene's germline CDR1 is SEHNR and CDR2 FQNEAQ (reference sequence). Trimming took 5 bases from V and 4 from J, leaving 11 bases between them. CDR3 DNA sequence: TGTGCCAGCAGCGGGAGTGGGGGCTATGGCTACACCTTC. Translation: CASSGSGGYGYTF. The full variable domain, rest sourced from reference TRBV7-9 and TRBJ1-2, is DTGVSQNPRHKITKRGQNVTFRCDPISEHNRLYWYRQTLGQGPEFLTYFQNEAQLEKSRLLSDRFSAERPKGSFSTLEIQRTEQGDSAMYLCASSGSGGYGYTFGSGTRLTVV.

This rearrangement joins TRBV2 to TRBJ2-2; 7 bases line up with TRBD1. With 2 bases clipped from V and 7 bases from J, the junction kept 7 bases outside the gene matches. The CDR3 length is 15 residues. CDR1 is SNHLY and CDR2 is FYNNEI in the germline V gene. The CDR3 loop is CASSEFEGAGGELFF. In DNA, the CDR3 is TGTGCCAGCAGTGAATTTGAGGGGGCGGGCGGGGAGCTGTTTTTT.

V is TRBV30 and J is TRBJ2-1; perhaps D is TRBD1 or TRBD2 (5 bases each). The CDR3 has 12 residues. CDR1 is GTSNPN, CDR2 SVGIG, per germline (reference sequence). Trimming shortened V by 3 bases and J by 7 bases, and 10 bases separated the two germline ends. In DNA, the CDR3 is TGTGCCTGGAGGAGTGGGGGAAATGAGCAGTTCTTC. This translates into CAWRSGGNEQFF.

J is TRBJ2-1 and V is TRBV27, with 8 bases fitting TRBD2. Per germline, CDR1 MNHEY and CDR2 SMNVEV (reference sequence). V lost 5 bases to trimming and J lost 10 bases; unmatched junction nucleotides: 7. The CDR3 loop spans 13 amino acids. The DNA for the CDR3 is TGTGCCAGCAGTACACACACGGGAGGGGAGCAGTTCTTC. Protein sequence: CASSTHTGGEQFF.

The V and J genes are TRBV30 and TRBJ2-3; D assignment may be TRBD1 or TRBD2 (5 bases each). The CDR3 runs 13 residues. Germline CDR1 is GTSNPN and CDR2 is SVGIG (reference sequence). V lost 2 bases to trimming and J lost 8 bases, with 14 bases between them. The CDR3 protein is CAWSPGPQGTQYF. For the CDR3, the DNA is TGTGCCTGGAGTCCGGGGCCCCAAGGTACGCAGTATTTT.

V is TRBV4-1 and J is TRBJ2-2; D possibly corresponds to TRBD2 (7 bases). This CDR3 contains 15 residues. Germline lookup yields CDR1 MGHRA and CDR2 YSYEKL. V lost 2 bases and J 4 bases, leaving 11 bases between the germline ends. CDR3 sequence (DNA): TGCGCCAGCAGCCAAATGAGGGGGGGCACCGGGGAGCTGTTTTTT. Translation: CASSQMRGGTGELFF.

This clone occurred a few times. In DNA, the CDR3 is TGTGCCTGGAGTCTACAGGGTGGGAATGGCTACACCTTC. The encoded protein is CAWSLQGGNGYTF. The chain couples TRBV30 to TRBJ1-2; the D gene is possibly TRBD1 (6 bases). Trimming pared 2 bases from V and 6 bases from J, leaving 13 bases between. In germline, CDR1 is GTSNPN, CDR2 SVGIG (reference sequence). CDR3 size: 13 residues.

This chain joins TRBV7-2 and TRBJ1-1, with TRBD1 as a possible D gene (6 bases). The CDR3 is 16 amino acids. Trimming cost V 5 bases and J 5 bases, with 21 bases left between them. CDR1 is SGHTA and CDR2 is FQGNSA in the germline V gene. Here the CDR3 DNA reads TGTGCCAGCAGCCCTATGGGGGGGGCCCTCTGGACTGAAGCTTTCTTT. It translates to CASSPMGGALWTEAFF.

The CDR3 DNA reads as TGTGCCAGCAGCTTAGATATCACCCGGGAGCCCAGCTCCTACAATGAGCAGTTCTTC. Protein product: CASSLDITREPSSYNEQFF. V and J are TRBV11-2 and TRBJ2-1; the D gene is possibly TRBD2 (6 bases). CDR1 and CDR2 (germline): SGHAT, FQNNGV. The CDR3 sequence is 19 residues long. Deletions cut 0 bases from V and 0 bases from J, with 18 bases between.

This clone was found once. V usage is TRBV29-1 and J usage is TRBJ1-4; D is perhaps TRBD1 (5 bases). CDR3 length equals 15 residues. Looked up from germline, CDR1 is SQVTM and CDR2 is ANQGSEA. V lost 5 bases, J lost 0 bases, and 13 bases lay in between. This chain's CDR3 is CSVREGKATNEKLFF. CDR3 nucleotide sequence: TGCAGCGTTAGGGAGGGGAAGGCAACTAATGAAAAACTGTTTTTT.

The count of this clone is one. This sequence joins TRBV28 and TRBJ2-7, with D perhaps TRBD1 or TRBD2 (5 bases each). From germline, CDR1 is MDHEN and CDR2 SYDVKM. Trimming pared 4 bases from V and 2 bases from J, leaving 18 bases between. This CDR3 has 16 amino acids. CDR3 in amino acids: CASSSPSGSLAYEQYF. CDR3 nucleotide sequence: TGTGCCAGCAGTTCACCCTCAGGGAGCCTCGCCTACGAGCAGTACTTC.

The chain couples TRBV5-1 to TRBJ2-6; D is unclear. CDR3 length equals 17 residues. CDR1 is SGHRS, CDR2 YFSETQ, per germline. Trimming removed 7 bases at V and 5 bases at J, with 22 bases between. The CDR3 region is CASDCQGSQSRANVLTF. The CDR3 nucleotides are TGCGCCAGCGATTGCCAAGGTTCACAAAGTCGGGCCAACGTCCTGACTTTC. The full variable domain, in which reference TRBV5-1 and TRBJ2-6 provide the parts outside the CDR3, is KAGVTQTPRYLIKTRGQQVTLSCSPISGHRSVSWYQQTPGQGLQFLFEYFSETQRNKGNFPGRFSGRQFSNSRSEMNVSTLELGDSALYLCASDCQGSQSRANVLTFGAGSRLTVL.